These T cell receptor beta chains were read from a single sample in a study of cytomegalovirus exposure and HLA in healthy donors. Assay used: immunoSEQ multiplex PCR; TCRdb lists only in-frame clones, some missing. Across around 140,000 clones, the top ten clones capture around 1.5% of the sample. The sequencing sample was made of PBMCs. The receptors derive from a woman aged 40 to 50 in good health and CMV-seronegative. Each CDR3 is given with its conserved first and last residue. The order of the fields is V gene, D gene, J gene, CDR3 DNA, CDR3 protein. D genes are given only for firm matches.

v_call: TRBV5-8
d_call: TRBD1
j_call: TRBJ2-5
cdr3_nt: TGTGCCAGCAGCCCTCTGGGACAGGGGAGCCAAGAGACCCAGTACTTC
cdr3_aa: CASSPLGQGSQETQYF

v_call: TRBV29-1
d_call: NA
j_call: TRBJ2-5
cdr3_nt: TGCAGCGTTGTCGGGACTGAAGAGACCCAGTACTTC
cdr3_aa: CSVVGTEETQYF

v_call: TRBV7-2
d_call: NA
j_call: TRBJ2-3
cdr3_nt: TGTGCCAGCAGCTTAGTCAACACAGATACGCAGTATTTT
cdr3_aa: CASSLVNTDTQYF

v_call: TRBV7-9
d_call: TRBD1
j_call: TRBJ1-6
cdr3_nt: TGTGCCAGCAGTTCCCACGACAGGGCAAATAATTCACCCCTCCACTTT
cdr3_aa: CASSSHDRANNSPLHF

v_call: TRBV5-1
d_call: TRBD2
j_call: TRBJ2-1
cdr3_nt: TGCGCCAGCAGCTCGCTTGGAGCGGGGGGCGGCACCTACAATGAGCAGTTCTTC
cdr3_aa: CASSSLGAGGGTYNEQFF

v_call: TRBV7-2
d_call: TRBD2
j_call: TRBJ2-7
cdr3_nt: TGTGCCAGCAGGCCTCTTTCCAGCGGGGCGTACGAGCAGTACTTC
cdr3_aa: CASRPLSSGAYEQYF

v_call: TRBV5-4
d_call: TRBD1
j_call: TRBJ1-2
cdr3_nt: TGTGCCAGCAGCCCGCCTGGACAGGCGATGGGATATGGCTACACCTTC
cdr3_aa: CASSPPGQAMGYGYTF

v_call: TRBV6-5
d_call: NA
j_call: TRBJ1-1
cdr3_nt: TGTGCCAGCAGTACTTATACGCATGAAGCTTTCTTT
cdr3_aa: CASSTYTHEAFF

v_call: TRBV2
d_call: TRBD1
j_call: TRBJ1-5
cdr3_nt: TGTGCCAGCAGTGGAGGACAGGGGCTTTATCAGCCCCAGCATTTT
cdr3_aa: CASSGGQGLYQPQHF

v_call: TRBV5-1
d_call: NA
j_call: TRBJ2-7
cdr3_nt: TGCGCCAGCAGCTTGGAACAGTCCTACGAGCAGTACTTC
cdr3_aa: CASSLEQSYEQYF

v_call: TRBV7-3
d_call: TRBD2
j_call: TRBJ2-2
cdr3_nt: TGTGCCAGCCGGCAGCGGGGGGGGAACACCGGGGAGCTGTTTTTT
cdr3_aa: CASRQRGGNTGELFF

v_call: TRBV19
d_call: NA
j_call: TRBJ1-2
cdr3_nt: TGTGCCAGTAGTCCCCAGGGTTTCTATGGCTACACCTTC
cdr3_aa: CASSPQGFYGYTF

v_call: TRBV28
d_call: NA
j_call: TRBJ1-1
cdr3_nt: TGTGCCAGCAGTACGGGAGATAACACTGAAGCTTTCTTT
cdr3_aa: CASSTGDNTEAFF

v_call: TRBV9
d_call: TRBD2
j_call: TRBJ2-1
cdr3_nt: TGTGCCAGCAGCCTCTTAGCGGGAGGGGGTGAGCAGTTCTTC
cdr3_aa: CASSLLAGGGEQFF

v_call: TRBV23-1
d_call: TRBD1
j_call: TRBJ1-1
cdr3_nt: TGCGCCAGCGGGACAGGGGCCACTGAAGCTTTCTTT
cdr3_aa: CASGTGATEAFF

v_call: TRBV4-1
d_call: NA
j_call: TRBJ1-4
cdr3_nt: TGCGCCAGCAGAAATCGTGAAAAACTGTTTTTT
cdr3_aa: CASRNREKLFF

v_call: TRBV11-2
d_call: NA
j_call: TRBJ2-5
cdr3_nt: TGTGCCAGCAGCTTAGGCGGAGGGGATGGGGAGACCCAGTACTTC
cdr3_aa: CASSLGGGDGETQYF

v_call: TRBV9
d_call: TRBD1
j_call: TRBJ1-4
cdr3_nt: TGTGCCAGCAGCTCCCGACAGGGAACTAATGAAAAACTGTTTTTT
cdr3_aa: CASSSRQGTNEKLFF

v_call: TRBV7-2
d_call: TRBD2
j_call: TRBJ2-1
cdr3_nt: TGTGCCAGCAGCCCGCGGGAGCACCGCAGGTTCTTC
cdr3_aa: CASSPREHRRFF

v_call: TRBV18
d_call: NA
j_call: TRBJ1-3
cdr3_nt: TGTGCCAGCTCATCCTCAACCGCGAGCTCTGGAAACACCATATATTTT
cdr3_aa: CASSSSTASSGNTIYF

v_call: TRBV21-1
d_call: NA
j_call: TRBJ1-5
cdr3_nt: TGTGCCAGCAGCCAACTGAGAGGAAATGCGGACAATCAGCCCCAGCATTTT
cdr3_aa: CASSQLRGNADNQPQHF

v_call: TRBV29-1
d_call: NA
j_call: TRBJ2-7
cdr3_nt: TGCAGCGTAGCCGGGACTCCCAGCTCCTACGAGCAGTACTTC
cdr3_aa: CSVAGTPSSYEQYF

v_call: TRBV9
d_call: NA
j_call: TRBJ1-2
cdr3_nt: TGTGCCAGCAGCGTTGAGGTGGGGAGAGCTAACTATGGCTACACCTTC
cdr3_aa: CASSVEVGRANYGYTF

v_call: TRBV6-5
d_call: TRBD1
j_call: TRBJ1-2
cdr3_nt: TGTGCCAGCAGTTCCCGGGACAGGGGAACCCACTATGGCTACACCTTC
cdr3_aa: CASSSRDRGTHYGYTF

v_call: TRBV28
d_call: NA
j_call: TRBJ1-1
cdr3_nt: TGTGCCAGCAGTCCGAACAGGGTGAACACTGAAGCTTTCTTT
cdr3_aa: CASSPNRVNTEAFF

v_call: TRBV7-9
d_call: NA
j_call: TRBJ1-6
cdr3_nt: TGTGCCACCCTGGGGCGAGGTAATTCACCCCTCCACTTT
cdr3_aa: CATLGRGNSPLHF

v_call: TRBV7-2
d_call: NA
j_call: TRBJ1-2
cdr3_nt: TGTGCCAGCAGCTTAGAGGGGAACTATGGCTACACCTTC
cdr3_aa: CASSLEGNYGYTF

v_call: TRBV6-1
d_call: TRBD2
j_call: TRBJ2-3
cdr3_nt: TGTGCCAGCAGTGTGATTCTAGCGGGGGGCACAGATACGCAGTATTTT
cdr3_aa: CASSVILAGGTDTQYF

v_call: TRBV9
d_call: NA
j_call: TRBJ2-3
cdr3_nt: TGTGCCAGCAGCGTACAATCCCAGTCATCAGATACGCAGTATTTT
cdr3_aa: CASSVQSQSSDTQYF

v_call: TRBV2
d_call: TRBD1
j_call: TRBJ2-7
cdr3_nt: TGTGCCAGCAGTGATACAGGGGCCGAGCAGTACTTC
cdr3_aa: CASSDTGAEQYF

v_call: TRBV28
d_call: NA
j_call: TRBJ1-6
cdr3_nt: TGTGCCTTGGGGCAGAGCTCCTATAATTCACCCCTCCACTTT
cdr3_aa: CALGQSSYNSPLHF

v_call: TRBV2
d_call: NA
j_call: TRBJ2-2
cdr3_nt: TGTGCCAGCAGGGGGGGAAACACGAACACCGGGGAGCTGTTTTTT
cdr3_aa: CASRGGNTNTGELFF

v_call: TRBV5-1
d_call: NA
j_call: TRBJ1-6
cdr3_nt: TGCGCCAGCAGCTTGTTCGGACAAGATAATTCACCCCTCCACTTT
cdr3_aa: CASSLFGQDNSPLHF

v_call: TRBV19
d_call: NA
j_call: TRBJ1-1
cdr3_nt: TGTGCCAGTAGTATGAGGCGGAGCGAAGCTTTCTTT
cdr3_aa: CASSMRRSEAFF

v_call: TRBV4-1
d_call: TRBD1
j_call: TRBJ1-3
cdr3_nt: TGCGCCAGCAGCCGCTCAGGGGGGACAAACGGAAACACCATATATTTT
cdr3_aa: CASSRSGGTNGNTIYF

v_call: TRBV7-2
d_call: NA
j_call: TRBJ2-2
cdr3_nt: TGTGCCAGCAGCTTGGTAGCGAACACCGGGGAGCTGTTTTTT
cdr3_aa: CASSLVANTGELFF

v_call: TRBV7-8
d_call: NA
j_call: TRBJ2-7
cdr3_nt: TGTGCCAGCAGCTTAGTCCCGGACAGAAACTACGAGCAGTACTTC
cdr3_aa: CASSLVPDRNYEQYF

v_call: TRBV4-2
d_call: TRBD1
j_call: TRBJ1-1
cdr3_nt: TGTGCCAGCAGCCAAGGGGGACAGGGAAACACTGAAGCTTTCTTT
cdr3_aa: CASSQGGQGNTEAFF

v_call: TRBV28
d_call: NA
j_call: TRBJ1-2
cdr3_nt: TGTGCCAGCAGTTTAAATGAAGGGAGGAGCTACACCTTC
cdr3_aa: CASSLNEGRSYTF

v_call: TRBV9
d_call: TRBD1
j_call: TRBJ1-5
cdr3_nt: TGTGCCAGCAGCGTTACAGGGGGCGCTTATCAGCCCCAGCATTTT
cdr3_aa: CASSVTGGAYQPQHF

v_call: TRBV6-1
d_call: TRBD1
j_call: TRBJ1-1
cdr3_nt: TGTGCCAGCAGAACAGGGGCCATGAACACTGAAGCTTTCTTT
cdr3_aa: CASRTGAMNTEAFF

v_call: TRBV2
d_call: NA
j_call: TRBJ1-1
cdr3_nt: TGTGCCAGCAGTGCGGGTCGGAGAGAACTCACTGAAGCTTTCTTT
cdr3_aa: CASSAGRRELTEAFF

v_call: TRBV28
d_call: TRBD2
j_call: TRBJ2-3
cdr3_nt: TGTGCCAGCAGTTTCCTCGAGGGACTAGCGGGCTCAGATACGCAGTATTTT
cdr3_aa: CASSFLEGLAGSDTQYF

v_call: TRBV4-2
d_call: TRBD1
j_call: TRBJ2-2
cdr3_nt: TGTGCCAGCAGCCAATACAGGACAGGGGCCAACACCGGGGAGCTGTTTTTT
cdr3_aa: CASSQYRTGANTGELFF

v_call: TRBV19
d_call: TRBD1
j_call: TRBJ1-1
cdr3_nt: TGTGCCAGTAGGGGACAGGGAAATGGTGAAGCTTTCTTT
cdr3_aa: CASRGQGNGEAFF

v_call: TRBV10-3
d_call: TRBD1
j_call: TRBJ1-5
cdr3_nt: TGTGCCATCGGGGCAGGGGGCGTTGGTAATCAGCCCCAGCATTTT
cdr3_aa: CAIGAGGVGNQPQHF

v_call: TRBV5-8
d_call: NA
j_call: TRBJ1-6
cdr3_nt: TGTGCCAGCAGACGAGGGGGGGGTTACTCACCCCTCCACTTT
cdr3_aa: CASRRGGGYSPLHF

v_call: TRBV7-2
d_call: TRBD1
j_call: TRBJ2-1
cdr3_nt: TGTGCCAGCAGCATAGAGGGACAGGGATTCAATGAGCAGTTCTTC
cdr3_aa: CASSIEGQGFNEQFF

v_call: TRBV7-8
d_call: NA
j_call: TRBJ2-7
cdr3_nt: TGTGCCAGCAGCTTGCGGGGAGTGGACTACGAGCAGTACTTC
cdr3_aa: CASSLRGVDYEQYF

v_call: TRBV15
d_call: NA
j_call: TRBJ1-1
cdr3_nt: TGTGCCACCAGCTATAGACACGGGAACACTGAAGCTTTCTTT
cdr3_aa: CATSYRHGNTEAFF

v_call: TRBV10-3
d_call: TRBD1
j_call: TRBJ1-6
cdr3_nt: TGTGCCATCAGTGCGAACAGGGGTAGGGCCTATAATTCACCCCTCCACTTT
cdr3_aa: CAISANRGRAYNSPLHF

v_call: TRBV5-8
d_call: NA
j_call: TRBJ1-5
cdr3_nt: TGTGCCAGCATACAGGGAGCCTTTCAGCCCCAGCATTTT
cdr3_aa: CASIQGAFQPQHF

v_call: TRBV28
d_call: TRBD1
j_call: TRBJ1-1
cdr3_nt: TGTGCCAGCAGTCCTTATTATCGACAGGGGGTGAACACTGAAGCTTTCTTT
cdr3_aa: CASSPYYRQGVNTEAFF

v_call: TRBV7-8
d_call: NA
j_call: TRBJ2-3
cdr3_nt: TGTGCCAGCAGCTTAGGTTCGGACTCCTTGTATTTT
cdr3_aa: CASSLGSDSLYF

v_call: TRBV27
d_call: TRBD2
j_call: TRBJ2-1
cdr3_nt: TGTGCCAGCAGTCCCCGCCTAGGGACTAGCGGGAACAATGAGCAGTTCTTC
cdr3_aa: CASSPRLGTSGNNEQFF

v_call: TRBV5-4
d_call: NA
j_call: TRBJ1-4
cdr3_nt: TGTGCCAGCAGTCCCGGGGGGGCAGATGAAAAACTGTTTTTT
cdr3_aa: CASSPGGADEKLFF

v_call: TRBV27
d_call: NA
j_call: TRBJ1-3
cdr3_nt: TGTGCCAGCAGTTTAACAGGTCCTAGCTCTGGAAACACCATATATTTT
cdr3_aa: CASSLTGPSSGNTIYF

v_call: TRBV10-3
d_call: TRBD2
j_call: TRBJ2-5
cdr3_nt: TGTGCCATCAGTGGGGCCGGGACTAGCGGTATCGTCCGATACTTC
cdr3_aa: CAISGAGTSGIVRYF

v_call: TRBV27
d_call: TRBD1
j_call: TRBJ1-3
cdr3_nt: TGTGCCAGCAGAGGACAGGGAGCAGGAAACACCATATATTTT
cdr3_aa: CASRGQGAGNTIYF